This TCR beta chain came from a study of low-dose radiotherapy and immunotherapy resistance in tumors. Turning to the study itself: Cohort 1 got 0.5 Gy per fraction every 2 weeks, 6.5 Gy in total.

The time point is: before trial treatment. Eligibility was restricted to patients presenting with advanced solid tumors that lacked tumor-infiltrating lymphocytes. Priming of first-strand cDNA relied on TRAV- and TRBV-specific primers (covering alpha and beta chains). With a V-primer adapter and a constant-region primer, TCRs were amplified for approximately 19 PCR cycles. mRNA that had been isolated underwent amplification through in vitro transcription. TCRdb processed the reads anew with MiXCR; each CDR3 protein has one entry. The data show roughly 36,000 distinct CDR3 sequences, with around a third seen just once and about 3.9% held by the top ten. This clonotype was picked up many times. This CDR3 has 15 residues. Germline V gene data show CDR1 as GTSNPN and CDR2 as SVGIG (reference sequence). V was clipped by 1 base and J by 1 base, with 10 bases between them.

V usage is TRBV30 and J usage is TRBJ2-2, with a weak D call TRBD2 (5 bases). The sample consisted of PBMCs, taken before treatment. This clonotype was obtained from a male donor with gallbladder cancer. The CDR3 bases are TGTGCCTGGAGTGCACTAGGACGGAACACCGGGGAGCTGTTTTTT. Protein: CAWSALGRNTGELFF.